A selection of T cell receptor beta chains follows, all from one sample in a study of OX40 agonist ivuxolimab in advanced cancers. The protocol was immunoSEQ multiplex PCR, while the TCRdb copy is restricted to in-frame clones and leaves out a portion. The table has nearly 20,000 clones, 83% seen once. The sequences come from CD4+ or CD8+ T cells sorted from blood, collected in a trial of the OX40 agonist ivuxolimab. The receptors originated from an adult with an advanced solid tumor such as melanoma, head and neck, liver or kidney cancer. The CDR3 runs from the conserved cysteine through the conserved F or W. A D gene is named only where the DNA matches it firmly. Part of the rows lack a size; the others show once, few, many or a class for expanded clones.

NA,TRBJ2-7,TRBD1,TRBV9,CASSGGQGASYEQYF,TGTGCCAGCAGCGGTGGACAGGGGGCTTCCTACGAGCAGTACTTC
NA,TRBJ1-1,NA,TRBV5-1,CASSLGTEAFF,TGCGCCAGCAGCTTGGGGACTGAAGCTTTCTTT
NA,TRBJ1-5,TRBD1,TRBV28,CASSFRAGGLGGNQPQHF,TGTGCCAGCAGTTTCCGGGCAGGGGGCCTGGGTGGCAATCAGCCCCAGCATTTT
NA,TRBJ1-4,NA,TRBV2,CASTFTQGTNEKLFF,TGTGCCAGCACCTTTACACAGGGTACTAATGAAAAACTGTTTTTT
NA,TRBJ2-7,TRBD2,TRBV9,CASSVGSGSTDEQYF,TGTGCCAGCAGCGTAGGGAGCGGGAGTACTGACGAGCAGTACTTC
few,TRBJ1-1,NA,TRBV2,CASSDLSHTEAFF,TGTGCCAGCAGTGATCTCTCCCACACTGAAGCTTTCTTT
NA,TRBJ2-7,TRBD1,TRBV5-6,CASSWGTGSYEQYF,TGTGCCAGCAGCTGGGGGACAGGTTCCTACGAGCAGTACTTC
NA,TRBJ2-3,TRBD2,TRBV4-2,CASSQKRGASGTSTDTQYF,TGTGCCAGCAGCCAGAAGAGAGGGGCTAGCGGTACTAGCACAGATACGCAGTATTTT
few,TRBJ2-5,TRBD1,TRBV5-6,CASSFKSIVWDRVQETQYF,TGTGCCAGCAGCTTTAAATCAATCGTTTGGGACAGGGTTCAAGAGACCCAGTACTTC
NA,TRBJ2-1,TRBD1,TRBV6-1,CASSFGTAQFF,TGTGCCAGCAGCTTCGGGACAGCGCAGTTCTTC
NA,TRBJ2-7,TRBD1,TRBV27,CASSLTGQGIGEQYF,TGTGCCAGCAGTTTAACAGGACAGGGGATTGGCGAGCAGTACTTC
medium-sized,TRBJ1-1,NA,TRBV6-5,CASSYGIEAFF,TGTGCCAGCAGTTATGGGATTGAAGCTTTCTTT
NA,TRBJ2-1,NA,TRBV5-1,CASSPEQGLRNGQFF,TGCGCCAGCAGCCCCGAACAGGGCCTACGGAATGGGCAGTTCTTC
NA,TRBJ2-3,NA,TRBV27,CASSGGLDTQYF,TGTGCCAGCAGTGGGGGCCTAGATACGCAGTATTTT
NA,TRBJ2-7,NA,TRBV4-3,CASSNTNEQYF,TGCGCCAGCAGTAACACGAACGAGCAGTACTTC
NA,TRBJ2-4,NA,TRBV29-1,CSVEGRGGAKNIQYF,TGCAGCGTTGAAGGACGAGGGGGAGCCAAAAACATTCAGTACTTC
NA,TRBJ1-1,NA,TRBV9,CASSGTAPGSAEAFF,TGTGCCAGCAGCGGGACAGCCCCCGGGTCTGCTGAAGCTTTCTTT
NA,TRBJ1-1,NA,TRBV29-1,CSVVQGNTEAFF,TGCAGCGTTGTTCAGGGGAACACTGAAGCTTTCTTT
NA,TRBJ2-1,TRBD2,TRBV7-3,CASSLMSGGVDEQFF,TGTGCCAGCAGCTTAATGTCGGGAGGGGTAGATGAGCAGTTCTTC
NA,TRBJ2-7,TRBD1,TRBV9,CASSSGGQGYEQYF,TGTGCCAGCAGCTCAGGGGGACAGGGCTACGAGCAGTACTTC
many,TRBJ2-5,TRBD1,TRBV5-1,CASSLLSLPDRGKETQYF,TGCGCCAGCAGCTTGCTCTCTCTTCCGGACAGGGGAAAAGAGACCCAGTACTTC
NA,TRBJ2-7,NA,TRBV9,CASSVEVEADSYEQYF,TGTGCCAGCAGCGTAGAAGTCGAAGCGGATTCCTACGAGCAGTACTTC
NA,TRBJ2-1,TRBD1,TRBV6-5,CASSYAWTGNNEQFF,TGTGCCAGCAGTTACGCTTGGACAGGAAACAATGAGCAGTTCTTC
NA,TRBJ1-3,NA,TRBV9,CASSVELSSPSGYRNTIYF,TGTGCCAGCAGCGTAGAGCTTTCGAGTCCATCAGGGTACCGAAACACCATATATTTT
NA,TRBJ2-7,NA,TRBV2,CASSEGQVAPGEQYF,TGTGCCAGCAGTGAAGGGCAGGTAGCCCCAGGCGAGCAGTACTTC
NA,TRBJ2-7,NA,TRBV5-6,CASSLTVSSYEQYF,TGTGCCAGCAGCTTGACAGTGAGCTCCTACGAGCAGTACTTC
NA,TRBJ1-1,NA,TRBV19,CASRIGSGAEAFF,TGTGCCAGTAGGATTGGGAGTGGAGCTGAAGCTTTCTTT
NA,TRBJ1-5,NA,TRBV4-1,CASSQVRASNQPQHF,TGCGCCAGCAGCCAAGTCAGGGCTAGCAATCAGCCCCAGCATTTT
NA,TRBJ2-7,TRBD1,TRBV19,CASSLPGTGLSEQYF,TGTGCCAGTAGTCTCCCCGGGACAGGGCTTAGCGAGCAGTACTTC
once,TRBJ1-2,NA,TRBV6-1,CASSEDRDSGYGYTF,TGTGCCAGCAGTGAAGACAGAGACTCAGGCTATGGCTACACCTTC
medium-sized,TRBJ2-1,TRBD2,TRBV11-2,CASSSGLAGAPSNEQFF,TGTGCCAGCAGCTCGGGACTAGCGGGAGCCCCGTCCAATGAGCAGTTCTTC
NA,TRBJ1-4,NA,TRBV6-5,CASSNLGVEKLFF,TGTGCCAGCAGTAACCTGGGAGTAGAAAAACTGTTTTTT
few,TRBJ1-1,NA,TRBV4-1,CASSQDLPVIGAFF,TGCGCCAGCAGCCAAGATCTACCAGTAATTGGAGCTTTCTTT
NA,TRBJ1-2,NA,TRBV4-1,CASSQVNGYTF,TGTGCCAGCAGCCAAGTGAATGGCTACACCTTC
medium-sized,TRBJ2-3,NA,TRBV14,CASSYLGTDTQYF,TGTGCCAGCAGCTACCTCGGCACAGATACGCAGTATTTT
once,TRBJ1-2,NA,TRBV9,CASSVDSFNYGYTF,TGTGCCAGCAGCGTAGACAGCTTTAACTATGGCTACACCTTC
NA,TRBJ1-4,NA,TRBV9,CASSPDTEKLFF,TGTGCCAGCAGCCCGGACACCGAAAAACTGTTTTTT
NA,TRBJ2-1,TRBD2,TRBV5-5,CASSSGGADEQFF,TGTGCCAGCAGCAGCGGGGGGGCTGATGAGCAGTTCTTC